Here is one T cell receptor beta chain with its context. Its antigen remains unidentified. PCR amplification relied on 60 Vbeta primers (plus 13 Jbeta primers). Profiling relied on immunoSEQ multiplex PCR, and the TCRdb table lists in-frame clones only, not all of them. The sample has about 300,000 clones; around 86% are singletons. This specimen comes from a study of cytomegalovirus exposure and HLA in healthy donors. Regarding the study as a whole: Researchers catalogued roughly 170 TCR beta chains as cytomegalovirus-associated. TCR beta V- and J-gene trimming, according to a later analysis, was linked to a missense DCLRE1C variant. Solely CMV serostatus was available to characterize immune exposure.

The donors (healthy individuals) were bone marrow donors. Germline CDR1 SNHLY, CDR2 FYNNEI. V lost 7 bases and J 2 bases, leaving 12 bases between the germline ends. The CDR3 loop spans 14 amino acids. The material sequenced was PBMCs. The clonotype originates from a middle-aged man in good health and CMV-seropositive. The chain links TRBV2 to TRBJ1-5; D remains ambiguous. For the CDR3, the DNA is TGTGCCAGCAACGGGAGGCTGGGCAATCAGCCCCAGCATTTT. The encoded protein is CASNGRLGNQPQHF.